In this sample, the clone carrying this TCR beta chain turned up once. This CDR3 has 15 residues. Germline values: CDR1 SEHNR, CDR2 FQNEAQ (reference sequence). V lost 6 bases to trimming and J lost 5 bases; unmatched junction nucleotides: 8. The table came from immunoSEQ multiplex PCR; TCRdb's copy has only in-frame clones and leaves some out. The sample has 400,000 or so clones, about 96% seen once. These data are taken from a study of shared clonotypes between healthy human individuals. V is TRBV7-9 and J is TRBJ2-5, with TRBD2 matching over 11 bases. Sequenced input: memory CD8+ T cells sorted from blood. Subset in this sample: CD45RO+ cells pooled with CCR7-negative TemRA cells. The TCR comes from a man aged 25-40 years in good health. DNA of the CDR3: TGTGCCAGCAGTAATAGCGGGAGGGGTAGGGAGACCCAGTACTTC. Amino acid sequence: CASSNSGRGRETQYF.